Listed below are T cell receptor beta chains from one sample, sequenced in a study of T cells in Graves' hyperthyroidism and ophthalmopathy. One entry per CDR3 protein, called by TCRdb with MiXCR from the multiplex PCR reads. The data show some 250,000 distinct CDR3 sequences, 13% to 15% seen once. Sequencing was performed on blood. These receptor sequences come from a woman aged 40 to 50 with Graves' hyperthyroidism that later progressed to Graves' ophthalmopathy. Both conserved end residues are part of each CDR3. The D gene is left open where the match is weak. Clone sizes are given selectively: once, few, many, or a class where the clone is expanded.

. | . | TRBJ1-3 | TRBV12-3/TRBV12-4 | CASSLILDTIYF | TGTGCCAGCAGCCTTATTTTAGACACCATATATTTT
. | . | TRBJ2-7 | TRBV2 | CASRAVPGEQYF | TGTGCCAGCAGAGCAGTCCCCGGCGAGCAGTACTTC
many | . | TRBJ2-2 | TRBV9 | CASSVVPGELFF | TGTGCCAGCAGCGTAGTCCCCGGGGAGCTGTTTTTT
many | . | TRBJ2-5 | TRBV20-1 | CSAILAETQYF | TGCAGTGCTATCCTGGCCGAGACCCAGTACTTC
many | . | TRBJ1-1 | TRBV4-2 | CASSQDPANTEAFF | TGTGCCAGCAGCCAAGATCCAGCCAACACTGAAGCTTTCTTT
many | . | TRBJ2-3 | TRBV3-1 | CASSPSSDTQYF | TGTGCCAGCAGCCCTAGCTCGGATACGCAGTATTTT
. | . | TRBJ2-5 | TRBV5-4 | CVVGGAPRETQYF | TGTGTCGTCGGAGGGGCGCCGCGAGAGACCCAGTACTTC
many | . | TRBJ1-6 | TRBV20-1 | CSATPFFHSPLHF | TGCAGTGCTACGCCGTTCTTTCATTCACCCCTCCACTTT
many | . | TRBJ2-5 | TRBV11-3 | CASSSSGELETQYF | TGTGCCAGCAGCTCTTCAGGGGAACTGGAGACCCAGTACTTC
few | TRBD1 | TRBJ2-7 | TRBV5-6 | CASRRTGQGYEQYF | TGTGCCAGCAGGCGTACGGGACAGGGGTACGAGCAGTACTTC
. | TRBD2 | TRBJ2-7 | TRBV19 | CASSIGAGDYEQYF | TGTGCCAGTAGTATAGGAGCGGGAGACTACGAGCAGTACTTC
many | . | TRBJ1-1 | TRBV6-1 | CASSYEGDTEAFF | TGTGCCAGCAGTTACGAAGGGGACACTGAAGCTTTCTTT
few | TRBD1 | TRBJ1-1 | TRBV30 | CAWRTGRRTEAFF | TGTGCCTGGAGGACAGGGCGGAGGACTGAAGCTTTCTTT
. | TRBD1 | TRBJ1-6 | TRBV7-2 | CASSSRTGGISPLHF | TGTGCCAGCAGCTCCCGAACAGGGGGGATTTCACCCCTCCACTTT
. | TRBD2 | TRBJ2-1 | TRBV28 | CASSQAASGSVSYNEQFF | TGTGCCAGCAGCCAAGCCGCTAGCGGGAGTGTCTCCTACAATGAGCAGTTCTTC
many | . | TRBJ1-5 | TRBV28 | CASTLRLNQPQHF | TGTGCCAGCACCTTAAGACTCAATCAGCCCCAGCATTTT
many | TRBD2 | TRBJ2-5 | TRBV7-2 | CASSFWLAGGETQYF | TGTGCCAGCAGCTTCTGGCTAGCGGGAGGCGAGACCCAGTACTTC
. | . | TRBJ1-3 | TRBV29-1 | CSVTKFSSGNTIYF | TGCAGCGTTACGAAATTTTCCTCTGGAAACACCATATATTTT
many | . | TRBJ2-4 | TRBV25-1 | CASSVRGRLAKNIQYF | TGTGCCAGCAGCGTTAGGGGCAGACTAGCCAAAAACATTCAGTACTTC
many | TRBD2 | TRBJ2-1 | TRBV28 | CASSSFTSGRNNEQFF | TGTGCCAGCAGTTCCTTTACTAGCGGGAGGAACAATGAGCAGTTCTTC
many | . | TRBJ2-3 | TRBV24-1 | CATSDRSETREPYTQYF | TGTGCCACCAGTGATCGCTCGGAGACTAGAGAACCGTATACGCAGTATTTT
. | . | TRBJ2-3 | TRBV3-1 | CASSQRTTNTQYF | TGTGCCAGCAGCCAAAGGACTACCAATACGCAGTATTTT
many | . | TRBJ2-1 | TRBV5-1 | CASGAAVSSYNEQFF | TGCGCCAGCGGAGCAGCGGTGAGCTCCTACAATGAGCAGTTCTTC
many | . | TRBJ1-2 | TRBV2 | CASSEVRQAGYTF | TGTGCCAGCAGTGAAGTTCGGCAGGCTGGCTACACCTTC
. | . | TRBJ2-1 | TRBV10-3 | CAISESEGTNEQFF | TGTGCCATCAGTGAGTCCGAAGGAACCAATGAGCAGTTCTTC
few | . | TRBJ2-5 | TRBV5-6 | CASLKGVGLRKETQYF | TGTGCCAGCCTGAAAGGAGTGGGGCTCAGAAAAGAGACCCAGTACTTC
many | TRBD1 | TRBJ2-7 | TRBV29-1 | CSVEEGTGGYEQYF | TGCAGCGTTGAAGAGGGAACAGGGGGCTACGAGCAGTACTTC
. | . | TRBJ1-2 | TRBV11-2 | CASSLGGDYGYTF | TGTGCCAGCAGCTTAGGAGGGGACTATGGCTACACCTTC
many | . | TRBJ1-4 | TRBV3-1 | CASSQLQDAEKLFF | TGTGCCAGCAGCCAACTACAGGACGCTGAAAAACTGTTTTTT
many | . | TRBJ2-7 | TRBV2 | CASRDTSSYEQYF | TGTGCCAGTAGAGACACCTCCTCCTACGAGCAGTACTTC
many | . | TRBJ1-4 | TRBV27 | CASSPRGREKLFF | TGTGCCAGCAGTCCTCGGGGGCGCGAAAAACTGTTTTTT
many | . | TRBJ2-7 | TRBV29-1 | CSVVQRGAPYEQYF | TGCAGCGTTGTTCAGAGGGGCGCCCCCTACGAGCAGTACTTC
many | TRBD2 | TRBJ2-3 | TRBV28 | CASSPQGLAGGPTDTQYF | TGTGCCAGCAGTCCCCAAGGACTAGCGGGAGGGCCCACAGATACGCAGTATTTT
few | TRBD2 | TRBJ2-1 | TRBV20-1 | CSARGRKAGRSYNEQFF | TGCAGTGCTAGGGGGAGGAAAGCGGGAAGGTCCTACAATGAGCAGTTCTTC
many | . | TRBJ2-1 | TRBV29-1 | CSVVIGQHYNEQFF | TGCAGCGTTGTGATCGGACAACATTACAATGAGCAGTTCTTC
many | TRBD2 | TRBJ2-1 | TRBV6-5 | CASSYGAGGGNEQFF | TGTGCCAGCAGTTACGGAGCGGGAGGAGGCAATGAGCAGTTCTTC
many | . | TRBJ1-2 | TRBV12-3/TRBV12-4 | CASSATGYGYTF | TGTGCCAGCAGTGCTACAGGTTATGGCTACACCTTC
few | TRBD1 | TRBJ2-5 | TRBV10-3 | CAISLGQGETQYF | TGTGCCATCAGCTTAGGACAGGGCGAGACCCAGTACTTC
many | . | TRBJ2-7 | TRBV2 | CAAAGSGRRYEQYF | TGTGCCGCGGCCGGAAGCGGGCGTAGGTACGAGCAGTACTTC
. | . | TRBJ2-7 | TRBV28 | CASSLSPIYEQYF | TGTGCCAGCAGTTTATCCCCCATTTACGAGCAGTACTTC